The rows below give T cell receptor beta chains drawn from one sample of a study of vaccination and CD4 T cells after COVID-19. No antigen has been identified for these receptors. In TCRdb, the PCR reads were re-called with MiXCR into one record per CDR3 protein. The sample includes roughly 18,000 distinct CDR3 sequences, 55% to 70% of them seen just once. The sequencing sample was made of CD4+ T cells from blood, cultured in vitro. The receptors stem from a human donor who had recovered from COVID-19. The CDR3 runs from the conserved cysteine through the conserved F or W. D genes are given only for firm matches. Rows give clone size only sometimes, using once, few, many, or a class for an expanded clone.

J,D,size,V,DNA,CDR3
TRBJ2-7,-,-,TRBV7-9,TGTGCCAGCAGCTTAAGTAGGGAGGACGAGCAGTACTTC,CASSLSREDEQYF
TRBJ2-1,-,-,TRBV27,TGTGCCAGCAGCCGAACAGGACAGGGACTAGCTTCCCTCAATGAGCAGTTCTTC,CASSRTGQGLASLNEQFF
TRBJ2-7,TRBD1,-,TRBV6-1,TGTGCCAGCTATCGCGTGTGGGGACAGGGAGACGAGCAGTACTTC,CASYRVWGQGDEQYF
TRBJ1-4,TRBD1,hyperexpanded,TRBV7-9,TGTGCCAGCAGCTCGAACAGGGGGCTAGGGGAAAAACTGTTTTTT,CASSSNRGLGEKLFF
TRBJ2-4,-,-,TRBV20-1,TGCAGTGCTAGAGATCAAAGAGCGAAAGAGGGTTGGGACTTC,CSARDQRAKEGWDF
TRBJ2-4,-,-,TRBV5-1,TGCGCCAGCAGCCCCGACCGCCAAAACATTCAGTACTTC,CASSPDRQNIQYF
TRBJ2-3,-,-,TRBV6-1,TGTGCCAGCAGTGCGGGGGCCCCAGGGACAGATACGCAGTATTTT,CASSAGAPGTDTQYF
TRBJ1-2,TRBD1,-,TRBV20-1,TGCAGTGCCAAGATGGGACAGGGGTACTATGGCTACACCTTC,CSAKMGQGYYGYTF
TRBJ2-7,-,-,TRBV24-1,TGTGCCACCGGGGACGGATTTTCCTACGAGCAGTACTTC,CATGDGFSYEQYF
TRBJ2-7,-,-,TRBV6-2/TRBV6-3,TGTGCCAGCGCCGAAAGCCCCTACGAGCAGTACTTC,CASAESPYEQYF
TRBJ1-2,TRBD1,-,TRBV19,TGTGCCAGTAAGACAGGGCCAGCTAACTATGGCTACACCTTC,CASKTGPANYGYTF
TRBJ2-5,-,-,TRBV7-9,TGTGCCAGCAGCTCCCTTACCGGGGAGACCCAGTACTTC,CASSSLTGETQYF
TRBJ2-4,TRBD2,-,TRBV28,TGTGCCAGCAGCGGGAGGCAACTACTAGCCAAAAACATTCAGTACTTC,CASSGRQLLAKNIQYF
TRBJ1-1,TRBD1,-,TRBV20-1,TGCAGTGCCGATCACCCCGGGACAGGGCGCACTGAAGCTTTCTTT,CSADHPGTGRTEAFF
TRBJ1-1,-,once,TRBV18,TGTGCCAGCTCACCACAGACGAAGGACACTGAAGCTTTCTTT,CASSPQTKDTEAFF
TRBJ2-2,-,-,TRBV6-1,TGTGCCAGCATCTCTGTATGGGCCGGGGAGCTGTTTTTT,CASISVWAGELFF
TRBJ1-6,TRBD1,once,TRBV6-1,TGTGCCAGCAGCCCGGGACAGGGCAGATCACCCCTCCACTTT,CASSPGQGRSPLHF
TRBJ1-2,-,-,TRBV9,TGTGCCAGCACCGTTCCCTCGCGCTATGGCTACACCTTC,CASTVPSRYGYTF
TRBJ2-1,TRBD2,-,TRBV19,TGTGCCAGTAGTGACGCCGGGACTAGCGTCTACAATGAGCAGTTCTTC,CASSDAGTSVYNEQFF
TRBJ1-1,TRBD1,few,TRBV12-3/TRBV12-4,TGTGCCAGCAGTCCCGGGACAGGGGGTATAGGGGCTTTCTTT,CASSPGTGGIGAFF
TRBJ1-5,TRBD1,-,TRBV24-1,TGTGCCACCAGTCGGACAGGGGAGGGTGATCAGCCCCAGCATTTT,CATSRTGEGDQPQHF
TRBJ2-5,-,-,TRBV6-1,TGTGCCAGCAGCCAGCCGGAGGCGGGGAGCGAGACCCAGTACTTC,CASSQPEAGSETQYF